This passage covers 24 T cell receptor beta chains from one sample sequenced in a study of cytomegalovirus exposure and HLA in healthy donors. The PCR employed 60 Vbeta primers together with 13 Jbeta primers. Produced via immunoSEQ multiplex PCR; TCRdb's table is partial and in-frame only. Of 150,000 or so clones listed, approximately 84% are singletons. Sequencing was performed on PBMCs. Receptors originate from a boy aged 2 to 10 in good health and CMV-seronegative.

This clone is a singleton in its sample. This chain links TRBV6-5 with TRBJ2-7; 10 nucleotides align to TRBD2. The CDR3 length is 15 residues. V lost 6 bases and J lost 3; bases outside the gene matches: 8. CDR1 and CDR2 from the germline V gene are MNHEY and SVGAGI. CDR3 coding DNA: TGTGCCAGCAGCTCAAGGACTAGCGGCAACTACGAGCAGTACTTC. It is translated as CASSSRTSGNYEQYF.

The V gene is TRBV13, the J gene TRBJ2-2; the match to TRBD1 covers 9 bases. The germline CDR1 and CDR2 sequences are PRHDT and FYEKMQ (reference sequence). V trimming: 6 bases; J trimming: 1 base; junction bases outside the gene matches: 6. The CDR3 is 16 residues long. CDR3 bases: TGTGCCAGCAGACACCGGACAGGGGTGAACACCGGGGAGCTGTTTTTT. It encodes CASRHRTGVNTGELFF. The full variable domain, completed using reference TRBV13 and TRBJ2-2, is AAGVIQSPRHLIKEKRETATLKCYPIPRHDTVYWYQQGPGQDPQFLISFYEKMQSDKGSIPDRFSAQQFSDYHSELNMSSLELGDSALYFCASRHRTGVNTGELFFGEGSRLTVL.

This clone was counted a few times. The chain has TRBV27 and TRBJ1-1; TRBD1 is a possible D gene (5 bases). V was cut by 2 bases and J by 1 base, with 8 bases left in between. Germline V gives CDR1 MNHEY, CDR2 SMNVEV (reference sequence). The CDR3 consists of 14 residues. The CDR3 nucleotides read TGTGCCAGCAGTTTAGGGGGGGGGAACACTGAAGCTTTCTTT. Protein product: CASSLGGGNTEAFF.

The chain has TRBV7-9 and TRBJ2-6, with D tentatively TRBD2 (6 bases). The CDR3 runs 16 residues. The germline V and J ends were trimmed by 8 bases and 4 bases, with 18 bases remaining between them. In germline, CDR1 is SEHNR, CDR2 FQNEAQ (reference sequence). In nucleotides, the CDR3 is TGTGCCAGCCGGCACGGCGGACTATCGGGGGCCAACGTCCTGACTTTC. Amino acids: CASRHGGLSGANVLTF. The full variable domain, completed using reference TRBV7-9 and TRBJ2-6, is DTGVSQNPRHKITKRGQNVTFRCDPISEHNRLYWYRQTLGQGPEFLTYFQNEAQLEKSRLLSDRFSAERPKGSFSTLEIQRTEQGDSAMYLCASRHGGLSGANVLTFGAGSRLTVL.

The rearrangement uses TRBV19 and TRBJ2-2, with D possibly TRBD2 on 6 matching bases. V was pared by 5 bases and J by 1 base, with 14 bases between. This CDR3 comprises 16 residues. In germline, CDR1 is LNHDA, CDR2 SQIVND (reference sequence). In nucleotides, the CDR3 is TGTGCCAGTAGTCCACCTCGGGGAGGGAACACCGGGGAGCTGTTTTTT. It encodes CASSPPRGGNTGELFF.

The chain links TRBV4-1 to TRBJ2-5; 7 positions match TRBD2. The better agreement between TRBJ2-7 and the DNA end casts doubt on the J call. Germline loops: CDR1 MGHRA, CDR2 YSYEKL. The CDR3 is 15 amino acids. In DNA form, the CDR3 reads TGCGCCAGCAGCCAAGAAGGAGGACTAGCCTACGAGCAGTACTTC. This encodes CASSQEGGLAYEQYF.

This clone is a singleton in its sample. This rearrangement joins TRBV12-5 to TRBJ1-1; D might be TRBD1 (6 bases). In germline, CDR1 is LGHNT, CDR2 FRNRAP. The CDR3 contains 17 residues. V lost 6 bases and J lost 2, with 22 bases in between. CDR3: CASGPYRAPKFNTEAFF. The CDR3 DNA follows: TGTGCTAGTGGCCCCTACAGGGCACCTAAGTTTAACACTGAAGCTTTCTTT.

The chain carries TRBV6-5 and TRBJ2-7, with D perhaps TRBD2 (5 bases). The CDR3 consists of 13 residues. Trimming removed 5 bases at V and 2 bases at J, with 10 bases between. Per germline, CDR1 MNHEY and CDR2 SVGAGI. CDR3 loop: CASSPRGTYEQYF. The CDR3 region has the DNA TGTGCCAGCAGTCCCCGGGGAACCTACGAGCAGTACTTC.

The chain uses TRBV2 and TRBJ2-1; 8 nucleotides match TRBD2. CDR1 and CDR2 from the germline V gene are SNHLY and FYNNEI. J gave up 5 bases and V 8 bases, and 11 bases lay outside the gene matches. The CDR3 totals 15 residues. The CDR3: CASGIYGTSNNEQFF. The CDR3 nucleotides are TGTGCCAGCGGAATATATGGGACTAGTAACAATGAGCAGTTCTTC.

The CDR3 DNA reads as TGTGCCAGCCACCCCCAGAGGACAGGCCACAATCAGCCCCAGCATTTT. Its protein product is CASHPQRTGHNQPQHF. V gene TRBV21-1 combines with J gene TRBJ1-5; the table assigns TRBD1, which was not confirmed against the DNA. TRBV21-1 has pseudogene status. This CDR3 is built from 16 residues.

The genes are TRBV27 and TRBJ2-5; 8 bases are a match to TRBD2. This CDR3 comprises 18 residues. With V trimmed by 6 bases and J by 2 bases, 17 bases remained unmatched. Germline lookup yields CDR1 MNHEY and CDR2 SMNVEV (reference sequence). This CDR3 is CASRPGPGLVPTQETQYF. CDR3 nucleotides: TGTGCCAGCAGGCCGGGACCGGGACTAGTACCTACTCAAGAGACCCAGTACTTC.

This chain links TRBV6-1 with TRBJ2-2, with D unresolved. V was pared by 4 bases and J by 3 bases, with 9 bases between. Germline loops: CDR1 MNHNS, CDR2 SASEGT. The CDR3 consists of 14 residues. CDR3 DNA: TGTGCCAGCAGTGCCGCTGGAGACACCGGGGAGCTGTTTTTT. Translation: CASSAAGDTGELFF.

This clone was counted a few times. The CDR3 loop is CASSQDAGAGANVLTF. CDR3 DNA: TGCGCCAGCAGCCAAGATGCAGGGGCTGGGGCCAACGTCCTGACTTTC. The chain links TRBV4-1 to TRBJ2-6; D perhaps matches TRBD1 (6 bases). Germline V gives CDR1 MGHRA, CDR2 YSYEKL. This CDR3 spans 16 amino acids. V lost 0 bases, J lost 2 bases, and 8 bases lay in between.

The chain combines TRBV7-9 with TRBJ2-1, with TRBD1 matching 8 bases. Losses at the gene ends were 5 bases for V and 5 bases for J; bases not matched to a gene: 2. The length of the CDR3 is 13 residues. Germline V gene data show CDR1 as SEHNR and CDR2 as FQNEAQ (reference sequence). This CDR3 is CASSPTGDNEQFF. CDR3 nucleotide sequence: TGTGCCAGCAGCCCGACAGGGGACAATGAGCAGTTCTTC.

The chain links TRBV27 to TRBJ2-2; D ambiguous. CDR3 length: 14 residues. The germline V gene has CDR1 MNHEY and CDR2 SMNVEV (reference sequence). Trimming stripped 3 bases from V and 4 bases from J, with 9 bases between. CDR3 protein: CASSLLGFTGELFF. For the CDR3, the DNA is TGTGCCAGCAGTTTGCTCGGGTTCACCGGGGAGCTGTTTTTT.

The genes are TRBV4-1 and TRBJ2-7; D is perhaps TRBD2 (6 bases). CDR3 size: 14 residues. Trimming pared 3 bases from V and 5 bases from J, leaving 14 bases between. CDR1 is MGHRA and CDR2 is YSYEKL in the germline V gene. The CDR3 DNA reads as TGCGCCAGCAGCCATCTGATGGGCGGGGACGAGCAGTACTTC. It specifies CASSHLMGGDEQYF.

The chain combines TRBV30 with TRBJ2-7; D ambiguous. Germline V gene lookup returns CDR1 GTSNPN and CDR2 SVGIG (reference sequence). Trimming pared 0 bases from V and 1 base from J, leaving 16 bases between. This CDR3 has 16 amino acids. The CDR3 nucleotides are TGTGCCTGGAGTGTACCCAGCGCCCCCCTTTCCTACGAGCAGTACTTC. Its translation: CAWSVPSAPLSYEQYF.

The chain recombines TRBV10-1 with TRBJ2-1, with a possible D match to TRBD2 (6 bases). The V gene's germline CDR1 is WNHNN and CDR2 SYGVQD (reference sequence). This CDR3 comprises 15 residues. Between the trimmed V and J ends, which lost 3 bases and 0 bases, there was a span of 9 bases. CDR3 nucleotides: TGCGCCAGCAGTGAAGGGAGGCGCTCCTACAATGAGCAGTTCTTC. This gives the protein CASSEGRRSYNEQFF.

V usage is TRBV30 and J usage is TRBJ2-1; maybe TRBD2 (6 bases). The germline V gene has CDR1 GTSNPN and CDR2 SVGIG (reference sequence). Trimming stripped 1 base from V and 2 bases from J, with 6 bases between. The CDR3 extends over 13 amino acids. CDR3 in DNA: TGTGCCTGGAGTGGGGGGGCCTACAATGAGCAGTTCTTC. Translated, it gives CAWSGGAYNEQFF.

CDR3 sequence: CASSLGPNTGELFF. CDR3 in DNA: TGTGCCAGCAGCTTGGGCCCCAACACCGGGGAGCTGTTTTTT. This chain joins TRBV11-2 and TRBJ2-2, with D unresolved. V dropped 3 bases and J dropped 2 bases, with 7 bases sitting between them. Per the germline V gene, CDR1 is SGHAT and CDR2 is FQNNGV. This CDR3 comprises 14 residues.

This sequence joins TRBV29-1 and TRBJ2-1; no definite D call. In germline, CDR1 is SQVTM, CDR2 ANQGSEA. The CDR3 sequence is 9 residues long. V was trimmed by 5 bases and J by 12 bases, leaving 8 bases between them. The CDR3 spells CSVYPGQFF. CDR3 bases: TGCAGCGTTTACCCGGGGCAGTTCTTC.

DNA of the CDR3: TGTGCCAGCAACGGACAGGGGGTTTCCTACGAGCAGTACTTC. Its protein is CASNGQGVSYEQYF. The chain joins TRBV6-5 to TRBJ2-5; TRBD1 agrees at 10 bases. The J call may be mistaken, given a closer DNA end match to TRBJ2-7. The germline CDR1 and CDR2 sequences are MNHEY and SVGAGI. This CDR3 spans 14 amino acids.

The chain carries TRBV5-6 and TRBJ2-7, with D perhaps matching TRBD1 (5 bases). The germline V gene encodes CDR1 SGHDT and CDR2 YYEEEE. CDR3 size: 14 residues. V shed 0 bases and J shed 2 bases, with 9 bases lying between them. As DNA, the CDR3 is TGTGCCAGCAGCTTGGATAGGGGCACCTACGAGCAGTACTTC. Protein: CASSLDRGTYEQYF.

A single count supports this clone. This chain connects TRBV9 to TRBJ2-1; TRBD2 matches at 9 bases. This CDR3 comprises 15 residues. Germline V gives CDR1 SGDLS, CDR2 YYNGEE. The trim removed 5 bases at V and 5 bases at J, leaving 8 bases unmatched. The CDR3 sequence is CASRGRASGDNEQFF. The CDR3, as DNA: TGTGCCAGCAGAGGGAGGGCTAGCGGGGACAATGAGCAGTTCTTC.